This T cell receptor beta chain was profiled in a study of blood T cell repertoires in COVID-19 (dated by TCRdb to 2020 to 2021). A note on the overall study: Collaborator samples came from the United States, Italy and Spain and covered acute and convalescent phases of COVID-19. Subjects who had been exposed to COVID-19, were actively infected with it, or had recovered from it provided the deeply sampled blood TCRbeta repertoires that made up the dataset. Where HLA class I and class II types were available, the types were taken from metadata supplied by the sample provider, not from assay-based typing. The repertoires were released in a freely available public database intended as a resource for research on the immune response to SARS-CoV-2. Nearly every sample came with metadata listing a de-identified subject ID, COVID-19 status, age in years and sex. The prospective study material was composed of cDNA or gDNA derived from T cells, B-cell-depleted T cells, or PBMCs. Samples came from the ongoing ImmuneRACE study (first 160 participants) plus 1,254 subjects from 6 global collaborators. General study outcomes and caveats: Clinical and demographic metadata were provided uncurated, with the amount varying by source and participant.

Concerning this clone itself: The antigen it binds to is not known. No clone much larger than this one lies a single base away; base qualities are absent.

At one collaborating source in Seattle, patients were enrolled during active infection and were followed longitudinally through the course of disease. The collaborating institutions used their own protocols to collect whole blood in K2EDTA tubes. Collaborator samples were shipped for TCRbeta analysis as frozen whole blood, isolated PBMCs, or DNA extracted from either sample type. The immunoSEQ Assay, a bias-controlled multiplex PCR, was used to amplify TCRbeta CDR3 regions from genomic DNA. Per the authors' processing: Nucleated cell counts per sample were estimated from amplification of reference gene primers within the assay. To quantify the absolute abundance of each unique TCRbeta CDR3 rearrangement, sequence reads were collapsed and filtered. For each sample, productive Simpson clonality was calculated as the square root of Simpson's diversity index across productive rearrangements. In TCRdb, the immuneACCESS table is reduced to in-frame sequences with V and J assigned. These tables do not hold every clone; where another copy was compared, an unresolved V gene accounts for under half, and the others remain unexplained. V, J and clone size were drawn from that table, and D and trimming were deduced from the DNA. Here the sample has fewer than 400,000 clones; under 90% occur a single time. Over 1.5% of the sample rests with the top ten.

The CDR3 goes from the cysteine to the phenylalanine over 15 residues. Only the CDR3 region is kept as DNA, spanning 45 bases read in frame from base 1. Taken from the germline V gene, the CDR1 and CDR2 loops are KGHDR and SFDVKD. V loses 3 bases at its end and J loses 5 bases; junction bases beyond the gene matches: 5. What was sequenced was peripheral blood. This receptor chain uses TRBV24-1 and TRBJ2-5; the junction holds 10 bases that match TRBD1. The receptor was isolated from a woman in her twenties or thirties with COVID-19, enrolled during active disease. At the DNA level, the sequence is TGTGCCACCAGTGATACCGGGACAGGGGAGGAGACCCAGTACTTC. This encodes CATSDTGTGEETQYF.